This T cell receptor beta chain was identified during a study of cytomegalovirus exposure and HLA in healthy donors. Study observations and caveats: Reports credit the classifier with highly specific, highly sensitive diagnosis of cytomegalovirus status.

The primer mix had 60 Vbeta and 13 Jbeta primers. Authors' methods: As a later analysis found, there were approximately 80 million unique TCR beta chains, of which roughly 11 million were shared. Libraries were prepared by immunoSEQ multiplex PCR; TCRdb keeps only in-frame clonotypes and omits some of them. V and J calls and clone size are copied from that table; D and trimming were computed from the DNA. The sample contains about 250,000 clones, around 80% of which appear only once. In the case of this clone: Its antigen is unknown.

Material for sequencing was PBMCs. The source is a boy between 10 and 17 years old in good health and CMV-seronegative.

CDR3 region: CASSFSGNSPLHF. Here the CDR3 DNA reads TGTGCCAGCAGTTTTTCCGGTAATTCACCCCTCCACTTT. The chain has TRBV27 and TRBJ1-6; D is undetermined. CDR3 length equals 13 residues. CDR1 and CDR2 from the germline V gene are MNHEY and SMNVEV (reference sequence). V was clipped by 3 bases and J by 6 bases, with 6 bases between them.